This passage covers 14 T cell receptor beta chains from one sample sequenced in a study of T cell repertoires in cytomegalovirus infection. TCRdb independently ran MiXCR on the reads; one entry per CDR3 protein. The table has roughly 990,000 distinct CDR3 sequences, roughly 31% seen once. The antigens these receptors bind are not known. Source: cultured CD8+ T cells from PBMCs, taken from culture after CMV antigen stimulation. The receptors come from a human donor in good health (CMV status not recorded). Some clones in this sample may be carry-over from other donors' samples.

This clonotype was picked up a small number of times. The J gene is TRBJ1-6, the V gene TRBV27; no firm D call. Looked up from germline, CDR1 is MNHEY and CDR2 is SMNVEV (reference sequence). V shed 7 bases and J shed 1 base, with 11 bases lying between them. The CDR3 extends over 15 amino acids. CDR3 region: CASNRVGSYNSPLHF. CDR3 nucleotide sequence: TGTGCCAGCAACCGGGTGGGGTCCTATAATTCACCCCTCCACTTT.

The chain joins TRBV28 to TRBJ1-3; TRBD1 might be the D (5 bases). This CDR3 is 14 amino acids long. CDR1 is MDHEN and CDR2 is SYDVKM in the germline V gene. V shed 9 bases and J shed 0 bases, with 12 bases lying between them. The DNA of the CDR3 is TGTGCCAGTAGAAAAAGGGGCTCTGGAAACACCATATATTTT. Amino acid sequence: CASRKRGSGNTIYF.

This clonotype was recorded a few times. This chain joins TRBV7-8 and TRBJ1-5; D is possibly TRBD1 (5 bases). Per germline, CDR1 SGHVS and CDR2 FQNEAQ. The CDR3 length is 15 residues. V lost 4 bases and J lost 2, with 12 bases in between. The DNA of the CDR3 is TGTGCCAGCAGCTCACGGGGGGGAGGCAATCAGCCCCAGCATTTT. It specifies CASSSRGGGNQPQHF.

This clonotype was counted at least ten times. The V and J genes are TRBV6-1 and TRBJ2-6; either TRBD1 or TRBD2 may fit D (5 bases each). The V gene lost 7 bases and the J gene lost 4 bases, with 26 bases spanning the gap. This CDR3 region has 19 residues. Germline-derived CDR1 and CDR2 are MNHNS and SASEGT. In DNA, the CDR3 is TGTGCCAGCACCTATGCGAGAGGCAGGGAGATTGTGGGGGCCAACGTCCTGACTTTC. Its translation: CASTYARGREIVGANVLTF.

The rearrangement uses TRBV12-5 and TRBJ1-1, with D tentatively TRBD1 (6 bases). This CDR3 has 14 residues. V dropped 4 bases and J dropped 3 bases, with 12 bases sitting between them. CDR1 is LGHNT and CDR2 is FRNRAP in the germline V gene. CDR3 in amino acids: CASGSGGADTEAFF. The DNA of the CDR3 is TGTGCTAGTGGTTCTGGGGGCGCTGACACTGAAGCTTTCTTT.

This rearrangement joins TRBV12-3 or TRBV12-4 to TRBJ2-6; D is unclear. With 6 bases removed from V and 5 bases from J, the gap between germline ends came to 8 bases. The CDR3 runs 13 residues. The CDR3 reads CASRGPRANVLTF. The DNA of the CDR3 is TGTGCCAGCAGGGGTCCCAGGGCCAACGTCCTGACTTTC.

V usage is TRBV5-6 and J usage is TRBJ2-2, with D unresolved. V gave up 5 bases and J gave up 7 bases, with 9 bases separating them. CDR1 and CDR2 from the germline V gene are SGHDT and YYEEEE. There are 12 residues in the CDR3. CDR3 nucleotides: TGTGCCAGCAGGGCGTCCGGCGGGGAGCTGTTTTTT. It yields the protein CASRASGGELFF.

This clonotype was counted ten times or more. The V gene is TRBV27, the J gene TRBJ1-6; 11 bases line up with TRBD1. J gave up 9 bases and V 4 bases, and 2 bases lay outside the gene matches. This CDR3 is built from 14 residues. Germline V gives CDR1 MNHEY, CDR2 SMNVEV (reference sequence). This CDR3 reads CASSYGTGGSPLHF. The CDR3 region has the DNA TGTGCCAGCAGTTACGGGACAGGGGGTTCACCCCTCCACTTT.

This clonotype was counted only a few times. The chain has TRBV19 and TRBJ1-1; 10 nucleotides line up with TRBD1. This CDR3 spans 13 amino acids. V trimming: 3 bases; J trimming: 6 bases; junction bases outside the gene matches: 1. From germline, CDR1 is LNHDA and CDR2 SQIVND (reference sequence). The CDR3 region has the DNA TGTGCCAGTAGTATCGGACAGGGGGCTGAAGCTTTCTTT. Residues: CASSIGQGAEAFF. The whole variable domain, remainder taken from reference TRBV19 and TRBJ1-1, is DGGITQSPKYLFRKEGQNVTLSCEQNLNHDAMYWYRQDPGQGLRLIYYSQIVNDFQKGDIAEGYSVSREKKESFPLTVTSAQKNPTAFYLCASSIGQGAEAFFGQGTRLTVV.

This chain links TRBV7-6 with TRBJ1-2, with D hard to call. Deletions cut 5 bases from V and 8 bases from J, with 12 bases between. The CDR3 spans 12 residues. Per the germline V gene, CDR1 is SGHVS and CDR2 is FNYEAQ. In DNA, the CDR3 is TGTGCCAGCAGCGCCGCGGCAGGAGGCTACACCTTC. Translated: CASSAAAGGYTF.

This clonotype was detected a few times. This chain uses TRBV6-5 with TRBJ2-2, with D unresolved. Trimming stripped 4 bases from V and 0 bases from J, with 15 bases between. The CDR3 runs 17 residues. Germline lookup yields CDR1 MNHEY and CDR2 SVGAGI. In nucleotides, the CDR3 is TGTGCCAGCAGTTTAACCGCGCCAGGTGCGAACACCGGGGAGCTGTTTTTT. Translating gives CASSLTAPGANTGELFF.

The chain joins TRBV4-1 to TRBJ1-1; D ambiguous. Germline V gene sequence: CDR1 MGHRA, CDR2 YSYEKL. CDR3 size: 14 residues. V was clipped by 5 bases and J by 3 bases, with 13 bases between them. DNA for the CDR3: TGCGCCAGCAGCGGTGGAAGCTCCTACACTGAAGCTTTCTTT. Translation: CASSGGSSYTEAFF.

The CDR3 DNA reads TGCGCCAGCAGCCAAGGGGTCGGCTCAAACACTGAAGCTTTCTTT. Translation: CASSQGVGSNTEAFF. The chain links TRBV4-3 to TRBJ1-1; D remains unclear. V shed 1 base and J shed 2 bases, with 11 bases lying between them. Looked up from germline, CDR1 is LGHNA and CDR2 is YSLEER. This CDR3 is 15 amino acids long.

J is TRBJ2-1 and V is TRBV19, with 10 nucleotides matching TRBD2. With V trimmed by 3 bases and J by 6 bases, 8 bases remained unmatched. The CDR3 has 16 residues. Germline CDR1 is LNHDA and CDR2 is SQIVND (reference sequence). The CDR3 nucleotides are TGTGCCAGTAGTATGACCCCAGCGGGGGGGATCAATGAGCAGTTCTTC. This encodes CASSMTPAGGINEQFF.